This T cell receptor beta chain was documented in a study of T cell responses to AZD1222 COVID-19 vaccine. Study-level findings and limits: Clonal diversity may have been underestimated, and the donors were mostly white British, with more females than males. Spike-specific TCRs gained breadth and depth after people received two AZD1222 doses. There were vaccine-associated CD4 TCRs across spike, dominant at 160-218 and 743-854.

Researchers grouped second doses given at about 4 or about 12 weeks into one pool. Germline V CDR1 and CDR2: SGHTA, FQGTGA. The CDR3 spans 14 residues. Trimming took 8 bases from V and 8 from J; bases not matched to a gene: 11. Some clones are missing from TCRdb's copy, which holds only in-frame ones; the method was immunoSEQ multiplex PCR. The sample has roughly 67,000 clones, 89% seen once. As to this clone: Its antigen is still unknown.

The TCR was taken from an adult who received the AZD1222 COVID-19 vaccine. The chain carries TRBV7-3 and TRBJ2-3; TRBD2 matches 9 bases. Sequenced material: peripheral blood, taken 28 days after the second AZD1222 dose. The CDR3, as DNA: TGTGCCAGCTCAGTAGCGGGAGAGTCGGGTACGCAGTATTTT. Translating gives CASSVAGESGTQYF.